A single sample is the source of the 24 T cell receptor beta chains below, sequenced in a study of shared clonotypes between healthy human individuals. Method: immunoSEQ multiplex PCR; TCRdb's copy keeps in-frame clones and lacks some. The sample lists some 2,000,000 clones, around 95% occurring once. Material for sequencing was naive CD4+ T cells sorted from blood. Subset noted: CD45RA+ positively selected. These receptors all stem from a man between 18 and 35 years old in good health.

CDR3: CASDPGEVSNQPQHF. The CDR3 region has the DNA TGTGCCAGTGATCCGGGGGAAGTAAGCAATCAGCCCCAGCATTTT. This rearrangement joins TRBV19 to TRBJ1-5; TRBD1 is a possible D gene (5 bases). Trimming pared 8 bases from V and 1 base from J, leaving 15 bases between. Germline CDR1 and CDR2: LNHDA and SQIVND (reference sequence). The CDR3 is 15 residues long.

The rearrangement uses TRBV10-3 and TRBJ1-4; D may be TRBD1 (5 bases). Per germline, CDR1 ENHRY and CDR2 SYGVKD. CDR3 size: 16 residues. V was shortened by 2 bases and J by 4 bases, with 14 bases between the two germline ends. CDR3 sequence: CAISERAGTDNEKLFF. The DNA of the CDR3 is TGTGCCATCAGTGAGCGCGCCGGGACGGATAATGAAAAACTGTTTTTT.

In the case of this clone: Within the sample, other DNA sequences also encode this same CDR3. The chain links TRBV10-3 to TRBJ1-1; a weak D match, TRBD1 (6 bases). This CDR3 contains 12 residues. V was shortened by 8 bases and J by 0 bases, with 7 bases between the two germline ends. Germline V gene data show CDR1 as ENHRY and CDR2 as SYGVKD. CDR3 nucleotide sequence: TGTGCCATCGGACAGCTGAACACTGAAGCTTTCTTT. This gives the protein CAIGQLNTEAFF.

This chain links TRBV6-5 with TRBJ1-1; D ambiguous. The V gene's germline CDR1 is MNHEY and CDR2 SVGAGI. Between the trimmed V and J ends, which lost 4 bases and 11 bases, there was a span of 20 bases. CDR3 length equals 14 residues. The CDR3 protein is CASSSRRSEICAFF. The CDR3 DNA follows: TGTGCCAGCAGTTCGCGGAGGAGCGAGATCTGTGCTTTCTTT.

The V gene is TRBV5-5, the J gene TRBJ2-7, with 11 bases matching TRBD1. V was clipped by 2 bases and J by 5 bases; unmatched bases: 9. The CDR3 is 16 amino acids. Germline loops: CDR1 SGHKS, CDR2 YYEKEE (reference sequence). The CDR3 protein is CASSFGQGARTHEQYF. The CDR3 nucleotides read TGTGCCAGCAGCTTCGGACAGGGGGCGCGAACCCACGAGCAGTACTTC.

This clone was recorded once. The chain carries TRBV11-2 and TRBJ2-1; 12 nucleotides match TRBD2. There are 15 residues in the CDR3. With V trimmed by 1 base and J by 6 bases, 1 base remained unmatched. Germline CDR1 reads SGHAT; CDR2 reads FQNNGV. The CDR3 nucleotides are TGTGCCAGCAGCTTAGCTAGCGGGAGGGGCAATGAGCAGTTCTTC. Translating it yields CASSLASGRGNEQFF.

This chain connects TRBV4-1 to TRBJ2-3; no definite D call. Germline loops: CDR1 MGHRA, CDR2 YSYEKL. The CDR3 spans 14 residues. Trimming took off 4 bases at V and 0 bases at J, with 8 bases between the two ends. The CDR3 nucleotides read TGCGCCAGCAGCCCCACCGACAGCACAGATACGCAGTATTTT. Translated: CASSPTDSTDTQYF.

This chain links TRBV7-2 with TRBJ1-1, with TRBD1 identical over 8 bases. This CDR3 spans 16 amino acids. V lost 3 bases, J lost 0 bases, and 6 bases stayed unmatched. Per the germline V gene, CDR1 is SGHTA and CDR2 is FQGNSA. The CDR3 loop reads CASSFGRGLVNTEAFF. The CDR3, as DNA: TGTGCCAGCAGCTTTGGCAGGGGGCTGGTGAACACTGAAGCTTTCTTT.

The V gene is TRBV6-6, the J gene TRBJ2-6; no definite D call. The germline V and J ends were trimmed by 10 bases and 0 bases, with 4 bases remaining between them. The germline gives CDR1 MNHNY, CDR2 SVGAGI (reference sequence). The CDR3 contains 12 residues. In DNA, the CDR3 is TGTGCCACCCGCTCTGGGGCCAACGTCCTGACTTTC. It translates to CATRSGANVLTF.

The chain links TRBV6-1 to TRBJ1-2; unclear D gene. Per germline, CDR1 MNHNS and CDR2 SASEGT. Trimming removed 1 base from V and 6 bases from J, with 9 bases in between. The CDR3 length is 13 residues. Here the CDR3 reads CASSEVGWDGYTF. CDR3 nucleotides: TGTGCCAGCAGTGAAGTGGGATGGGATGGCTACACCTTC.

In regard to this clone: The identical CDR3 is also encoded by other nucleotide sequences in the sample. This chain links TRBV7-2 with TRBJ2-1; TRBD1 matches at 7 bases. Trimming took 5 bases from V and 2 from J; bases not matched to a gene: 6. CDR1 and CDR2 from the germline V gene are SGHTA and FQGNSA. The CDR3 loop spans 15 amino acids. The CDR3: CASSRRDSPYNEQFF. In DNA, the CDR3 is TGTGCCAGCAGCCGCCGGGACAGCCCCTACAATGAGCAGTTCTTC. The variable domain in full, completed from reference TRBV7-2 and TRBJ2-1, reads GAGVSQSPSNKVTEKGKDVELRCDPISGHTALYWYRQSLGQGLEFLIYFQGNSAPDKSGLPSDRFSAERTGGSVSTLTIQRTQQEDSAVYLCASSRRDSPYNEQFFGPGTRLTVL.

The chain recombines TRBV9 with TRBJ2-3; 8 nucleotides align to TRBD2. The CDR3 runs to 15 residues. Germline V gene sequence: CDR1 SGDLS, CDR2 YYNGEE. J gave up 3 bases and V 4 bases, and 7 bases lay outside the gene matches. For the CDR3, the DNA is TGTGCCAGCAGCAGGGCGGGAGGAGCGACAGATACGCAGTATTTT. This translates into CASSRAGGATDTQYF.

Points on this clone: Other DNA sequences in this sample translate to the same CDR3. V gene TRBV7-9 combines with J gene TRBJ2-4; no firm D call. V lost 1 base and J lost 8, with 6 bases in between. Germline lookup yields CDR1 SEHNR and CDR2 FQNEAQ (reference sequence). CDR3 length equals 12 residues. As DNA, the CDR3 is TGTGCCAGCAGCTTAGTGCCGGACATTCAGTACTTC. This translates into CASSLVPDIQYF. Variable domain in full (rest from reference TRBV7-9 and TRBJ2-4): DTGVSQNPRHKITKRGQNVTFRCDPISEHNRLYWYRQTLGQGPEFLTYFQNEAQLEKSRLLSDRFSAERPKGSFSTLEIQRTEQGDSAMYLCASSLVPDIQYFGAGTRLSVL.

This chain connects TRBV10-2 to TRBJ2-7, with a possible D match to TRBD1 (6 bases). Germline lookup yields CDR1 WSHSY and CDR2 SAAADI. The CDR3 totals 13 residues. The ends were cut back, 7 bases at V and 2 bases at J, with 12 bases in the middle. The CDR3 DNA sequence: TGCGCCAGCATTAGCCCAGGGGCCTACGAGCAGTACTTC. Translating it yields CASISPGAYEQYF.

This clone occurred once. The V gene is TRBV18, the J gene TRBJ2-4; 7 bases map to TRBD2. After removal of 2 bases from V and 5 bases from J, the junction contained 3 bases not matched to a gene. From germline, CDR1 is KGHSH and CDR2 LQKENI. The CDR3 totals 14 residues. The CDR3 DNA reads as TGTGCCAGCTCACCAGGGCGGGAGCAAAACATTCAGTACTTC. Its protein is CASSPGREQNIQYF.

There are a few counts of this clone. The rearrangement joins TRBV5-6 to TRBJ2-1; 10 bases fit TRBD1. The V gene end was trimmed by 0 bases and the J gene end by 3 bases; junction bases not matched to a gene: 3. Germline V gene lookup returns CDR1 SGHDT and CDR2 YYEEEE. The CDR3 is 16 amino acids. The CDR3 DNA is TGTGCCAGCAGCTTGGGTTGGGACAGGGGCTACAATGAGCAGTTCTTC. It specifies CASSLGWDRGYNEQFF.

This chain joins TRBV12-5 and TRBJ2-3; tentatively, D is TRBD1 (6 bases). The V gene lost 1 base and the J gene lost 1 base, with 15 bases spanning the gap. The germline gives CDR1 LGHNT, CDR2 FRNRAP. The CDR3 is made up of 17 amino acids. The CDR3 nucleotides read TGTGCTAGTGGTTTGGCACTTCCTGGGGGCGGCACAGATACGCAGTATTTT. It codes for CASGLALPGGGTDTQYF.

This chain joins TRBV27 and TRBJ1-4; no firm D call. V was shortened by 4 bases and J by 8 bases, with 11 bases between the two germline ends. The germline CDR1 and CDR2 sequences are MNHEY and SMNVEV (reference sequence). The CDR3 is 13 amino acids. CDR3 sequence: CASSSLTEEKLFF. For the CDR3, the DNA is TGTGCCAGCAGTTCCTTGACGGAGGAAAAACTGTTTTTT.

This clone was observed once. The chain couples TRBV6-6 to TRBJ2-1; D uncertain. CDR3 length: 13 residues. CDR1 is MNHNY and CDR2 is SVGAGI in the germline V gene (reference sequence). The ends were cut back, 2 bases at V and 5 bases at J, with 7 bases in the middle. The chain's CDR3 is CASSYGHDNEQFF. The CDR3 nucleotides are TGTGCCAGCAGTTACGGGCACGACAATGAGCAGTTCTTC.

The chain is built from TRBV11-2 and TRBJ1-2; D might be TRBD1 (5 bases). The CDR3 loop spans 17 amino acids. V was pared by 2 bases and J by 2 bases, with 18 bases between. Germline assignment: CDR1 SGHAT and CDR2 FQNNGV. The CDR3 DNA reads as TGTGCCAGCAGCTTAAGGGGAGACCCGCTCACAAACTATGGCTACACCTTC. Residues: CASSLRGDPLTNYGYTF.

V gene TRBV18 combines with J gene TRBJ1-2; D unresolved. The V gene lost 3 bases and the J gene lost 6 bases, with 17 bases spanning the gap. Germline CDR1 KGHSH, CDR2 LQKENI. CDR3 size: 15 residues. The CDR3 DNA follows: TGTGCCAGCTCACCTTTAGAGTTGCAAGCGGATGGCTACACCTTC. This codes for CASSPLELQADGYTF.

The chain is built from TRBV4-3 and TRBJ1-1; D is perhaps TRBD1 (5 bases). Germline V gene lookup returns CDR1 LGHNA and CDR2 YSLEER. This CDR3 is built from 15 residues. Trimming removed 0 bases from V and 6 bases from J, with 14 bases in between. The DNA of the CDR3 is TGCGCCAGCAGCCAAGAGGGTGGGATAGGGGCTGAAGCTTTCTTT. Protein product: CASSQEGGIGAEAFF.

The chain recombines TRBV6-1 with TRBJ1-5; D perhaps matches TRBD1 (6 bases). The CDR3 contains 13 residues. CDR1 MNHNS and CDR2 SASEGT come from the germline V gene. Trimming shortened V by 6 bases and J by 3 bases, and 9 bases separated the two germline ends. The CDR3 is CASRPGVNQPQHF. CDR3 bases: TGTGCCAGCAGGCCAGGGGTCAATCAGCCCCAGCATTTT.

CDR3: CASRDIRNTEAFF. CDR3 nucleotides: TGTGCCAGCAGGGACATCCGGAACACTGAAGCTTTCTTT. The chain recombines TRBV6-6 with TRBJ1-1, with D maybe TRBD1 (5 bases). Germline assignment: CDR1 MNHNY and CDR2 SVGAGI (reference sequence). Trimming took 6 bases from V and 1 from J, leaving 9 bases between them. The CDR3 has 13 amino acids.